Listed here are 8 T cell receptor beta chains from one sample, sequenced in a study of blood T cell repertoires in COVID-19. Method: immunoSEQ multiplex PCR; TCRdb's copy keeps in-frame clones and lacks some. The repertoire holds about 64,000 clones, with about 93% as singletons. Sequencing was done on a sample of peripheral blood. The origin of the receptors is a woman older than 75 with active COVID-19.

The chain recombines TRBV11-2 with TRBJ2-3; D remains ambiguous. Germline values: CDR1 SGHAT, CDR2 FQNNGV. V was trimmed by 0 bases and J by 3 bases, leaving 4 bases between them. This CDR3 is 13 amino acids long. The CDR3 reads CASSLDLTDTQYF. The CDR3 bases are TGTGCCAGCAGCTTAGACCTGACAGATACGCAGTATTTT.

The chain employs TRBV27 and TRBJ2-2; 7 bases are shared with TRBD2. This CDR3 spans 16 amino acids. Germline V CDR1 and CDR2: MNHEY, SMNVEV (reference sequence). Trimming at V came to 0 bases and at J to 1 base, leaving 2 bases not matched to a gene. CDR3 coding DNA: TGTGCCAGCAGTTTATCGGCTAGCGGGAACACCGGGGAGCTGTTTTTT. Protein: CASSLSASGNTGELFF.

The J gene is TRBJ1-2, the V gene TRBV30, with 10 positions matching TRBD1. Trimming removed 8 bases from V and 6 bases from J; junction bases left unmatched: 18. Per the germline V gene, CDR1 is GTSNPN and CDR2 is SVGIG (reference sequence). The CDR3 consists of 16 residues. This CDR3 is CARTGQGIGRYDGYTF. CDR3 coding DNA: TGTGCCCGAACGGGACAGGGGATTGGGAGGTACGATGGCTACACCTTC.

This clone was observed a single time. The chain couples TRBV4-2 to TRBJ2-3; the D is unclear. The CDR3 totals 13 residues. Trimming removed 0 bases from V and 4 bases from J, with 5 bases in between. Germline V gene lookup returns CDR1 LGHNA and CDR2 YNFKEQ. The CDR3 region is CASSQDGPDTQYF. In DNA form, the CDR3 reads TGTGCCAGCAGCCAAGACGGTCCAGATACGCAGTATTTT.

This clone was counted once. The chain recombines TRBV5-4 with TRBJ2-3, with 8 positions matching TRBD2. Trimming removed 10 bases from V and 5 bases from J; junction bases left unmatched: 9. This CDR3 comprises 13 residues. Germline loops: CDR1 SGHNT, CDR2 YYREEE (reference sequence). Written as DNA, the CDR3 is TGTGCCGCCATGGCGGGGGGACGAGATACGCAGTATTTT. Translation gives CAAMAGGRDTQYF.

The chain couples TRBV6-2 or TRBV6-3 to TRBJ1-1; D ambiguous. Trimming took 0 bases from V and 1 from J, leaving 6 bases between them. The germline CDR1 and CDR2 sequences are MNHEY and SVGEGT. The CDR3 consists of 14 residues. CDR3 in DNA: TGTGCCAGCAGTTACTCGGGAGCGAACACTGAAGCTTTCTTT. Its translation is CASSYSGANTEAFF.

The V call is TRBV7-8, the J call TRBJ2-3, with 9 bases identical to TRBD2. Germline values: CDR1 SGHVS, CDR2 FQNEAQ. CDR3 size: 14 residues. V was pared by 10 bases and J by 2 bases, with 7 bases of the junction left unmatched. The CDR3: CATASGTNTDTQYF. The DNA of the CDR3 is TGTGCCACTGCTAGCGGGACAAACACAGATACGCAGTATTTT.

This clone was recorded once. The CDR3 is CSVELGVRNEQFF. In DNA form, the CDR3 reads TGCAGCGTTGAACTCGGGGTGAGAAATGAGCAGTTCTTC. The chain uses TRBV29-1 and TRBJ2-1, with D perhaps matching TRBD2 (5 bases). The CDR3 runs to 13 residues. V was cut by 2 bases and J by 7 bases, with 12 bases left in between. Germline CDR1 reads SQVTM; CDR2 reads ANQGSEA.